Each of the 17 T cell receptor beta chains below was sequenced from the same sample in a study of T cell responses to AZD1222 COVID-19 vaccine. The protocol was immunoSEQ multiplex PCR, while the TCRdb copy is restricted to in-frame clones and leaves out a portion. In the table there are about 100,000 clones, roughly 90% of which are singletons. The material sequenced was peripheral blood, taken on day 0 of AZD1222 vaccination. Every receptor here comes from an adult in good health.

CDR3 protein: CASSLLLPGSEQFF. The CDR3 bases are TGTGCCAGTAGCCTCTTACTCCCGGGAAGTGAGCAGTTCTTC. V and J are TRBV19 and TRBJ2-1; D may be TRBD2 (5 bases). V was pared by 6 bases and J by 9 bases, with 18 bases between. Per the germline V gene, CDR1 is LNHDA and CDR2 is SQIVND (reference sequence). This CDR3 is built from 14 residues.

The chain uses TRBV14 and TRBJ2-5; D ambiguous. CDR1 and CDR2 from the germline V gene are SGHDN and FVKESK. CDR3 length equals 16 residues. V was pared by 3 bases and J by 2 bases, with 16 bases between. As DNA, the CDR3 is TGTGCCAGCAGCCATTGGGGAAGTCCTGGACAAGAGACCCAGTACTTC. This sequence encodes CASSHWGSPGQETQYF.

This CDR3 is CASSLDRASNQPQHF. The CDR3 DNA reads TGCGCCAGCAGCTTGGACAGGGCGAGCAATCAGCCCCAGCATTTT. The rearrangement joins TRBV5-1 to TRBJ1-5; TRBD1 might be the D (6 bases). Germline V gene sequence: CDR1 SGHRS, CDR2 YFSETQ. V lost 0 bases, J lost 1 base, and 8 bases lay in between. CDR3 length: 15 residues.

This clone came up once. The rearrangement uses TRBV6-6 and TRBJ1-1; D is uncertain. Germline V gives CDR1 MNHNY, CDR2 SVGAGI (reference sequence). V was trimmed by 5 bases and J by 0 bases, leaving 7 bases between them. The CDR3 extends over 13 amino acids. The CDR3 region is CASSPHMNTEAFF. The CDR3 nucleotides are TGTGCCAGCAGTCCCCACATGAACACTGAAGCTTTCTTT.

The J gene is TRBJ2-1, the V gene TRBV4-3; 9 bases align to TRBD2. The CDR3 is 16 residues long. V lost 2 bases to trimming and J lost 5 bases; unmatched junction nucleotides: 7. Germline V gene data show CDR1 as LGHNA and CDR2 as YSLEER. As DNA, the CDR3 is TGCGCCAGCAGCCAACGGAGCGGGAGGATCAACAATGAGCAGTTCTTC. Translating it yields CASSQRSGRINNEQFF.

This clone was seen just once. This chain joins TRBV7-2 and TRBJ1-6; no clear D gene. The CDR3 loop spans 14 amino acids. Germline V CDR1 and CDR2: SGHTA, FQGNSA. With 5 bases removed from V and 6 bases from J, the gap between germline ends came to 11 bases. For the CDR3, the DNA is TGTGCCAGCAGCCGGGCGGCGTTTAATTCACCCCTCCACTTT. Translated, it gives CASSRAAFNSPLHF.

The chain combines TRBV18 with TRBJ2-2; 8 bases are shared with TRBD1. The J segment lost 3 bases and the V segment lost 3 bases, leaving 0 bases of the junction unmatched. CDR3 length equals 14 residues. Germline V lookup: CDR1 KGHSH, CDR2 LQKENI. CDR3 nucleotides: TGTGCCAGCTCACCGGGACAGGACACCGGGGAGCTGTTTTTT. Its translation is CASSPGQDTGELFF.

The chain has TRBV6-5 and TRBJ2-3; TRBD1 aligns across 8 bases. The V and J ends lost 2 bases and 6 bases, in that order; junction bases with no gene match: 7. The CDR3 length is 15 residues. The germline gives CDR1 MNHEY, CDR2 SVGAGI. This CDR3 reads CASSYRSRGRDTQYF. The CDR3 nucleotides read TGTGCCAGCAGTTACCGGAGCAGGGGGCGGGATACGCAGTATTTT.

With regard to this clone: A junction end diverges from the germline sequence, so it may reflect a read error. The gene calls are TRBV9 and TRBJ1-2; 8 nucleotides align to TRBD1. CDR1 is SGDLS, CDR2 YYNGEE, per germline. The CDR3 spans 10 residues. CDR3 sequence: CASSVRQGIF. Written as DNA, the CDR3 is TGTGCCAGCAGCGTACGACAGGGGATCTTC.

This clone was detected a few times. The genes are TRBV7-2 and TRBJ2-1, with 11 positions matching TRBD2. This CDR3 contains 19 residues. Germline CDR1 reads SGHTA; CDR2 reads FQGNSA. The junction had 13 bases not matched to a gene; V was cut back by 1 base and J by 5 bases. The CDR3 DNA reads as TGTGCCAGCAGCTTAGTCTACAGAATAGGGACTAGCGGACACAATGAGCAGTTCTTC. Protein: CASSLVYRIGTSGHNEQFF. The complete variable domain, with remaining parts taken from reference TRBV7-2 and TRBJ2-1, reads GAGVSQSPSNKVTEKGKDVELRCDPISGHTALYWYRQSLGQGLEFLIYFQGNSAPDKSGLPSDRFSAERTGGSVSTLTIQRTQQEDSAVYLCASSLVYRIGTSGHNEQFFGPGTRLTVL.

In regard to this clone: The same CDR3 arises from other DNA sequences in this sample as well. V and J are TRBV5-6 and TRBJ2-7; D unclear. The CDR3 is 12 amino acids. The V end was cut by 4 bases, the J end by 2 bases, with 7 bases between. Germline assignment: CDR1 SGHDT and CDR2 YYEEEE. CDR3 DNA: TGTGCCAGCAGCCGACAAACCTACGAGCAGTACTTC. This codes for CASSRQTYEQYF. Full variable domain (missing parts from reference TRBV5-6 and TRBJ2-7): DAGVTQSPTHLIKTRGQQVTLRCSPKSGHDTVSWYQQALGQGPQFIFQYYEEEERQRGNFPDRFSGHQFPNYSSELNVNALLLGDSALYLCASSRQTYEQYFGPGTRLTVT.

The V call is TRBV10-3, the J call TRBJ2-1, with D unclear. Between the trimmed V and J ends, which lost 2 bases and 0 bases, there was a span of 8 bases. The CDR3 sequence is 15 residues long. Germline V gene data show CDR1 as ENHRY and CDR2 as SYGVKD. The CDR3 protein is CAISESRSSYNEQFF. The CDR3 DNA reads TGTGCCATCAGTGAGAGCCGTAGCTCCTACAATGAGCAGTTCTTC.

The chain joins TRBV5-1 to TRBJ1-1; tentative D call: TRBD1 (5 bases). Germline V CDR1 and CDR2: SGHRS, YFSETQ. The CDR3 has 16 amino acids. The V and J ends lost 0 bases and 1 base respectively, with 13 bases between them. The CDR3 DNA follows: TGCGCCAGCAGCTTGGCGGGGACTCGGGCGAACACTGAAGCTTTCTTT. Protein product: CASSLAGTRANTEAFF.

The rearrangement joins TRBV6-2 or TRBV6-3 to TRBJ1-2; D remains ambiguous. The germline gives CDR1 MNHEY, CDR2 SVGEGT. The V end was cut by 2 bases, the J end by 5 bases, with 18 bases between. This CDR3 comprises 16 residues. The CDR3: CASSYPRTGWGYGYTF. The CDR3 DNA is TGTGCCAGCAGTTACCCGAGGACGGGATGGGGATATGGCTACACCTTC.

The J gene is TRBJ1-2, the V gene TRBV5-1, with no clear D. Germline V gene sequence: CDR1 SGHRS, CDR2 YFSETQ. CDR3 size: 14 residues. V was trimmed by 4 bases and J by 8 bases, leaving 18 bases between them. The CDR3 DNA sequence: TGCGCCAGCAGCGATACCCAACGGGGTGGAGGCTACACCTTC. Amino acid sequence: CASSDTQRGGGYTF.

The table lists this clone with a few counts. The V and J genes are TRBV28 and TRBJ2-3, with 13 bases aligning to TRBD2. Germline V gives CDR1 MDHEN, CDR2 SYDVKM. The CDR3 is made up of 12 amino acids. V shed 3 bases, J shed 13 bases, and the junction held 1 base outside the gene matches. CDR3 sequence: CASSFGLAGEYF. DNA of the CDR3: TGTGCCAGCAGTTTCGGACTAGCGGGAGAGTATTTT. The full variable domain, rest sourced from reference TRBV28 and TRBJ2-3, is DVKVTQSSRYLVKRTGEKVFLECVQDMDHENMFWYRQDPGLGLRLIYFSYDVKMKEKGDIPEGYSVSREKKERFSLILESASTNQTSMYLCASSFGLAGEYFGPGTRLTVL.

CDR3 nucleotide sequence: TGTGCCAGCAGCTGGGGTGACACTGAAGCTTTCTTT. It codes for CASSWGDTEAFF. The V call is TRBV5-4, the J call TRBJ1-1, with D unclear. CDR1 is SGHNT and CDR2 is YYREEE in the germline V gene (reference sequence). V shed 3 bases and J shed 3 bases, with 6 bases lying between them. The CDR3 loop spans 12 amino acids.